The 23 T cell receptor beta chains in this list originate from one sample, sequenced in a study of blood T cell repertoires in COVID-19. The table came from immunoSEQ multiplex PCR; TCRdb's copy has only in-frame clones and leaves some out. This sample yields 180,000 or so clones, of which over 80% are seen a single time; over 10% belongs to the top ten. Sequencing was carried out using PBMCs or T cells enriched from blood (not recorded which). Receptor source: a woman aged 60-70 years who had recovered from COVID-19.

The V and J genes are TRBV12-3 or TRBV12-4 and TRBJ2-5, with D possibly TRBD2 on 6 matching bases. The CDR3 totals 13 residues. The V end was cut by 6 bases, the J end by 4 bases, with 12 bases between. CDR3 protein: CASRRGTGETQYF. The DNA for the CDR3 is TGTGCCAGCAGGCGGGGAACCGGAGAGACCCAGTACTTC.

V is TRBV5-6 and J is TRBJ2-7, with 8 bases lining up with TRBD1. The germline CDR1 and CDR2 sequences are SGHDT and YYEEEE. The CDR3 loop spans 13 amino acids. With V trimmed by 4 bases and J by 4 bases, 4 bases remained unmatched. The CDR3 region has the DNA TGTGCCAGCAGCCTCGGGACAGGTTACGAGCAGTACTTC. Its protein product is CASSLGTGYEQYF.

The CDR3 DNA is TGTGCCAGCAGCGTAGTAGGTCCAAGGGGGAGCGGCGGGGAGCTGTTTTTT. Encoded protein: CASSVVGPRGSGGELFF. The chain has TRBV13 and TRBJ2-2, with a tentative D call TRBD1 (6 bases). The CDR3 loop spans 17 amino acids. The V gene lost 5 bases and the J gene lost 7 bases, with 23 bases spanning the gap. Germline CDR1 PRHDT, CDR2 FYEKMQ (reference sequence).

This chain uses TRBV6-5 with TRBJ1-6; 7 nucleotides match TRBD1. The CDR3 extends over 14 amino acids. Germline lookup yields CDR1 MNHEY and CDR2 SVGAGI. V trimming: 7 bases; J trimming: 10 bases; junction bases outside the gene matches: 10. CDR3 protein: CASKMTGLRSPLHF. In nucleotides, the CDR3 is TGTGCCAGCAAGATGACAGGGTTGAGATCACCCCTCCACTTT.

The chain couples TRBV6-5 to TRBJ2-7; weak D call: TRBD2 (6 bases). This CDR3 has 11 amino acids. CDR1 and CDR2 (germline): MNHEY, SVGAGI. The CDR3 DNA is TGTGCGGGCGGGGAACCTTACGAGCAGTACTTC. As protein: CAGGEPYEQYF.

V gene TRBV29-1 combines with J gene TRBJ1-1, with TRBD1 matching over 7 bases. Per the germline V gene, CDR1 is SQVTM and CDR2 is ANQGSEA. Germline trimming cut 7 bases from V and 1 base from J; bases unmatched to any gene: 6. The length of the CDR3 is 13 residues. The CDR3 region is CSAGTATNTEAFF. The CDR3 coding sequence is TGCAGCGCGGGGACAGCAACGAACACTGAAGCTTTCTTT.

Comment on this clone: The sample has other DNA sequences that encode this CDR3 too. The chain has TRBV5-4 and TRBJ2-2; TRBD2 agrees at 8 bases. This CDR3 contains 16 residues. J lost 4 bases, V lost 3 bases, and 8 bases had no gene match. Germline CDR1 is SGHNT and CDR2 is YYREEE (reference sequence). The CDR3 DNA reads TGTGCCAGCAGCTCGGGGTTAGCGGGATCCACCGGGGAGCTGTTTTTT. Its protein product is CASSSGLAGSTGELFF.

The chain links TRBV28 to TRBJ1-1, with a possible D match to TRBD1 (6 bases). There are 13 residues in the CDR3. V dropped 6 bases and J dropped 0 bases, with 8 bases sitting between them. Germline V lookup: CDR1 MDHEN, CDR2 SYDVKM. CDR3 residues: CASRSGVNTEAFF. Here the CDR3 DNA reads TGTGCCAGCAGATCAGGGGTGAACACTGAAGCTTTCTTT.

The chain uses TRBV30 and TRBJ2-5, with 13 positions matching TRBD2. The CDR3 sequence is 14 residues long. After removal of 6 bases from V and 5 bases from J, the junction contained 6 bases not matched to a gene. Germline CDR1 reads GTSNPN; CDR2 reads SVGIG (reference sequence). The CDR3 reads CACTTSGGVETQYF. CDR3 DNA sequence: TGTGCCTGCACAACTAGCGGGGGGGTGGAGACCCAGTACTTC.

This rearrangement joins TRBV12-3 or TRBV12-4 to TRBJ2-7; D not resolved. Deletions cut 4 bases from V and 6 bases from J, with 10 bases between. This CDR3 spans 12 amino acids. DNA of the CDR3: TGTGCCAGCAGTTCCGGGTCTCTCGAGCAGTACTTC. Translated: CASSSGSLEQYF.

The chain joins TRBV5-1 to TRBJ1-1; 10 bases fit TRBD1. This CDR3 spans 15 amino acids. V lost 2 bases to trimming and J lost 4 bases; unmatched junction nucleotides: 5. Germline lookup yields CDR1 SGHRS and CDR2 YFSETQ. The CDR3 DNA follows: TGCGCCAGCAGCTTAATGGGACAGGGGACCACTGAAGCTTTCTTT. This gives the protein CASSLMGQGTTEAFF.

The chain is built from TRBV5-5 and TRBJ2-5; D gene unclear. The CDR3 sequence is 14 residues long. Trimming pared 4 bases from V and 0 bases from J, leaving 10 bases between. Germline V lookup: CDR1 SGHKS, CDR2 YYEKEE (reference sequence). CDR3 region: CASSPDTNQETQYF. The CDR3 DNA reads TGTGCCAGCAGCCCAGATACCAACCAAGAGACCCAGTACTTC.

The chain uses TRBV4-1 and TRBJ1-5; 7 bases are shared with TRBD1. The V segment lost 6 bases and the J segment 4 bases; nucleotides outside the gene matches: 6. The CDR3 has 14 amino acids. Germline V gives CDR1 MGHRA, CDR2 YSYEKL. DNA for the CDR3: TGCGCCAGCAGTTCACAGGGGATGAATCAGCCCCAGCATTTT. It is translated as CASSSQGMNQPQHF.

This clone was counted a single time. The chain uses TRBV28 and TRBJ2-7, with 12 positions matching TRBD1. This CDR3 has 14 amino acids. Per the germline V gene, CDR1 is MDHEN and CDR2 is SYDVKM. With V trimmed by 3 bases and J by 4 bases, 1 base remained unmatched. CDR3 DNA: TGTGCCAGCAGTTTGGGACAGGGGGCTTACGAGCAGTACTTC. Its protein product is CASSLGQGAYEQYF.

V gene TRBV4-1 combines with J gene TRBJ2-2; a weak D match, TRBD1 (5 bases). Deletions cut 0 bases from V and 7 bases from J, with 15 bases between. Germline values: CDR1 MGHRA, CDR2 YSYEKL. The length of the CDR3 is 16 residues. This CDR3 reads CASSQEFAGMSGELFF. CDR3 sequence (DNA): TGCGCCAGCAGCCAAGAATTCGCAGGGATGAGCGGGGAGCTGTTTTTT.

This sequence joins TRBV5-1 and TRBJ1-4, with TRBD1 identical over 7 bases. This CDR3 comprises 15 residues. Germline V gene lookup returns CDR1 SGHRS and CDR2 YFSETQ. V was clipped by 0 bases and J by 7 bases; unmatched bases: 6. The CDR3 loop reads CASSLGGGVGEKLFF. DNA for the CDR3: TGCGCCAGCAGCTTGGGAGGGGGCGTGGGTGAAAAACTGTTTTTT.

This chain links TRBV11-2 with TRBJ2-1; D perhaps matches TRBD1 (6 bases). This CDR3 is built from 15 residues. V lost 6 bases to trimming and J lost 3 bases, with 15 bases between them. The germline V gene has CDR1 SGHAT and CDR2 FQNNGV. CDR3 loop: CASRGIQGHYNEQFF. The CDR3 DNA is TGTGCCAGCAGGGGGATACAGGGTCACTACAATGAGCAGTTCTTC. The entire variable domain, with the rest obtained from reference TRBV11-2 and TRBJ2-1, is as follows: EAGVAQSPRYKIIEKRQSVAFWCNPISGHATLYWYQQILGQGPKLLIQFQNNGVVDDSQLPKDRFSAERLKGVDSTLKIQPAKLEDSAVYLCASRGIQGHYNEQFFGPGTRLTVL.

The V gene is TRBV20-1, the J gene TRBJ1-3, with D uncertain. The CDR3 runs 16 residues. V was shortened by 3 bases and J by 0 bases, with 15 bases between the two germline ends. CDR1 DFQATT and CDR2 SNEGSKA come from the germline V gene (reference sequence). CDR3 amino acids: CSASKRIGYSGNTIYF. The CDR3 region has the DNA TGCAGTGCTAGTAAACGGATCGGGTACTCTGGAAACACCATATATTTT.

For the CDR3, the DNA is TGTGCCAGCAGTCCCGGGGGAGGTTATCAGCCCCAGCATTTT. Translating gives CASSPGGGYQPQHF. This chain connects TRBV27 to TRBJ1-5, with D possibly matching TRBD1 (5 bases). The CDR3 runs to 14 residues. Trimming cost V 5 bases and J 5 bases, with 13 bases left between them. Germline V lookup: CDR1 MNHEY, CDR2 SMNVEV (reference sequence).

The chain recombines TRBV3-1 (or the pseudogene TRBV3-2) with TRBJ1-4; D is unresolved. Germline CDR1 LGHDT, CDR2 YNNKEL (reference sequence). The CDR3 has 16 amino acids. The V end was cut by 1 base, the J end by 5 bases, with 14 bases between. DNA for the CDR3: TGTGCCAGCAGCCAAGGTTCTACCCGGCGGAATGAAAAACTGTTTTTT. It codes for CASSQGSTRRNEKLFF.

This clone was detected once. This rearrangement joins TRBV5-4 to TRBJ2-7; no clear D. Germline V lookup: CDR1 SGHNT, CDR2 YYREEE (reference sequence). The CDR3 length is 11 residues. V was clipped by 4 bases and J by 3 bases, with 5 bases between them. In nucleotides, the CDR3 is TGTGCCAGCAGCCGGTACTACGAGCAGTACTTC. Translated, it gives CASSRYYEQYF. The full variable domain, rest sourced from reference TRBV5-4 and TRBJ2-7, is ETGVTQSPTHLIKTRGQQVTLRCSSQSGHNTVSWYQQALGQGPQFIFQYYREEENGRGNFPPRFSGLQFPNYSSELNVNALELDDSALYLCASSRYYEQYFGPGTRLTVT.

Here the CDR3 reads CASSLLLGRDEQYF. The DNA for the CDR3 is TGTGCCAGCAGTTTACTATTGGGCAGAGACGAGCAGTACTTC. V gene TRBV28 combines with J gene TRBJ2-7; no firm D call. V shed 2 bases and J shed 5 bases, with 13 bases lying between them. This CDR3 region has 14 residues. Per germline, CDR1 MDHEN and CDR2 SYDVKM. Full variable domain (outside the CDR3, taken from reference TRBV28 and TRBJ2-7): DVKVTQSSRYLVKRTGEKVFLECVQDMDHENMFWYRQDPGLGLRLIYFSYDVKMKEKGDIPEGYSVSREKKERFSLILESASTNQTSMYLCASSLLLGRDEQYFGPGTRLTVT.

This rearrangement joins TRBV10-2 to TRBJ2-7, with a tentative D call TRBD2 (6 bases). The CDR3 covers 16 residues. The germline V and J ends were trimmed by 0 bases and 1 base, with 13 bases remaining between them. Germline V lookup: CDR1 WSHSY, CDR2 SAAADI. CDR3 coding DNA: TGCGCCAGCAGTGAGTCTGGCGGGGCCGGGTCCTACGAGCAGTACTTC. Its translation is CASSESGGAGSYEQYF.